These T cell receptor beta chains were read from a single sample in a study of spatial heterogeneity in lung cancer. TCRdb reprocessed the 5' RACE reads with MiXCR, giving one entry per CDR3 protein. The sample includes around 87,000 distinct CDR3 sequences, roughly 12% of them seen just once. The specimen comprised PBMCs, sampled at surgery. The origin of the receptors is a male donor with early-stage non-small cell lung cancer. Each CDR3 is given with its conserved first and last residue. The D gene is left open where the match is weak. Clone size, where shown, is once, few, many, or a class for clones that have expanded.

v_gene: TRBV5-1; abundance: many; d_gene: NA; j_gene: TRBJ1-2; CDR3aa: CASSFDGQNYTF; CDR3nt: TGCGCCAGCAGCTTCGACGGACAGAACTACACCTTC
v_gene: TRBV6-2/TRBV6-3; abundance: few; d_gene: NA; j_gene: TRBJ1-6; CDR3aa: CASKHRMNYNSPLHF; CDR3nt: TGTGCCAGTAAACACAGGATGAACTATAATTCACCCCTCCACTTT
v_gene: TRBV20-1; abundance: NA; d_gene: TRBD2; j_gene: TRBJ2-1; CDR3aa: CSAHSGGASNEQFF; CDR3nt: TGCAGTGCTCACAGCGGGGGGGCCTCCAATGAGCAGTTCTTC
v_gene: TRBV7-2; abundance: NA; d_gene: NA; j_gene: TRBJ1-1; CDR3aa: CASSLVPDATRVAFF; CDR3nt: TGTGCCAGCAGCTTAGTCCCGGACGCCACGCGAGTAGCTTTCTTT
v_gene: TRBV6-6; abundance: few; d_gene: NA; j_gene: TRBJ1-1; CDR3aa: CASSWGMTEAFF; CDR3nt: TGTGCCAGCAGCTGGGGGATGACTGAAGCTTTCTTT
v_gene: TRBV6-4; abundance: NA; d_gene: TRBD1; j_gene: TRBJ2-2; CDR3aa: CASSEFQGATGELFF; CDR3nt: TGTGCCAGCAGTGAATTCCAGGGGGCAACCGGGGAGCTGTTTTTT
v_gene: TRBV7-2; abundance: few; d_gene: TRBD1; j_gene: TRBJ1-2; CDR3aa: CASSANRGSYGYTF; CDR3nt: TGTGCCAGCAGCGCAAACAGGGGCTCATATGGCTACACCTTC
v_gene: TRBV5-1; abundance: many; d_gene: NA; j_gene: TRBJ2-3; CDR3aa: CASSLGDGSDRNTQYF; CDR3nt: TGCGCCAGCAGCTTGGGAGACGGGAGCGATAGGAATACGCAGTATTTT
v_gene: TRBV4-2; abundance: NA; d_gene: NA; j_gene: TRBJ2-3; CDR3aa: CASSQVVGPPTDTQYF; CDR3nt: TGTGCCAGCAGCCAAGTGGTAGGACCTCCAACAGATACGCAGTATTTT
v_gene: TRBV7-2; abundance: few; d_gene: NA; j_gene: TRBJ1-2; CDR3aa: CASSDDSYGYTF; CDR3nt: TGTGCCAGCAGCGACGACAGTTATGGCTACACCTTC
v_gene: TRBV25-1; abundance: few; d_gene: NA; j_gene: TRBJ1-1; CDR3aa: CASSDRGQAFF; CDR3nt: TGTGCCAGCAGTGATCGGGGCCAAGCTTTCTTT
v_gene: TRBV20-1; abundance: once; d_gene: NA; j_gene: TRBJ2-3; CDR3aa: CNARAGGRISTDTQYF; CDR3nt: TGCAATGCTAGAGCCGGTGGCAGGATTAGCACAGATACGCAGTATTTT
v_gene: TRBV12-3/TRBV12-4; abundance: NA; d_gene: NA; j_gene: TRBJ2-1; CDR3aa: CASSLGLQYGEQFF; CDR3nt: TGTGCCAGCAGTTTAGGACTACAATACGGTGAGCAGTTCTTC
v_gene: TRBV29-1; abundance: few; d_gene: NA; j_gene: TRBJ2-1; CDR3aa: CSVASSPPNEQFF; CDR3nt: TGCAGCGTAGCGTCTTCTCCCCCCAATGAGCAGTTCTTC
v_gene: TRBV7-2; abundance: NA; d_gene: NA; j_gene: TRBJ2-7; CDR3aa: CASSRLPTYEQYF; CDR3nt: TGTGCCAGCAGCCGACTACCCACCTACGAGCAGTACTTC
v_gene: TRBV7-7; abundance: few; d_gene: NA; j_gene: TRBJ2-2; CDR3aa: CASSLDAGELFF; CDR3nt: TGTGCTAGCAGCCTGGACGCCGGGGAGCTGTTTTTT
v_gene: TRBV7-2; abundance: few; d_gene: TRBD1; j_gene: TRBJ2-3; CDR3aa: CASRGQGGTDTQYF; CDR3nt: TGTGCCAGCAGAGGACAGGGCGGCACAGATACGCAGTATTTT
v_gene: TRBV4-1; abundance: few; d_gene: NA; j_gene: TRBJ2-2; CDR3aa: CASSHRGDNTGELFF; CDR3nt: TGCGCCAGCAGCCACCGCGGGGACAACACCGGGGAGCTGTTTTTT
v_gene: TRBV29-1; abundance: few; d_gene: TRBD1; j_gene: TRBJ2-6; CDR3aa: CSVQGAGANVLTF; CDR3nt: TGCAGCGTCCAGGGGGCTGGGGCCAACGTCCTGACTTTC
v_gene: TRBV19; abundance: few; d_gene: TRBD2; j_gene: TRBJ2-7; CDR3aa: CASSEQRGSSYEQYF; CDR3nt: TGTGCCAGTAGTGAACAGCGGGGGAGCTCCTACGAGCAGTACTTC
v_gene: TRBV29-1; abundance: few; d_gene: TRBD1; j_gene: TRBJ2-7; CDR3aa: CSVTLTGAYEQYF; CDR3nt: TGCAGCGTGACCTTGACAGGGGCATACGAGCAGTACTTC
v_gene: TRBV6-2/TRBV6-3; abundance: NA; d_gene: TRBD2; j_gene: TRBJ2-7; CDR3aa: CASKGLAVYEQYF; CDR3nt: TGTGCCAGCAAGGGACTAGCGGTGTACGAGCAGTACTTC
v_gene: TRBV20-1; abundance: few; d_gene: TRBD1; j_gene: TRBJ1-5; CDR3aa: CSARETGRRQPQHF; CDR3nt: TGCAGTGCTAGAGAGACAGGGCGGCGTCAGCCCCAGCATTTT
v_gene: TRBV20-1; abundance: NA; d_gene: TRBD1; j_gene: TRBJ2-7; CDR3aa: CSARVSRQGVTAEQYF; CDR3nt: TGCAGTGCTAGAGTTAGCCGACAGGGGGTAACCGCCGAGCAGTACTTC
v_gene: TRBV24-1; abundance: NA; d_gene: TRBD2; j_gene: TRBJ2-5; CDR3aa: CATSDPGLAGEETQYF; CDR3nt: TGTGCCACCAGTGATCCCGGACTAGCGGGGGAAGAGACCCAGTACTTC
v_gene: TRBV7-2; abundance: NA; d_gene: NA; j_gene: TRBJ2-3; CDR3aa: CASSSAGDTQYF; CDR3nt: TGTGCCAGCAGCTCGGCTGGGGATACGCAGTATTTT
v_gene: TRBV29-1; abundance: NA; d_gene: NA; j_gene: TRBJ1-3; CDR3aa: CSAQQAGNTIYF; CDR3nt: TGCAGCGCCCAGCAAGCTGGAAACACCATATATTTT
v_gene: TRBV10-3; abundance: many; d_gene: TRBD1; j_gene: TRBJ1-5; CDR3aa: CAISGDRGNQPQHF; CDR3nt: TGTGCCATCAGTGGAGACAGGGGCAATCAGCCCCAGCATTTT
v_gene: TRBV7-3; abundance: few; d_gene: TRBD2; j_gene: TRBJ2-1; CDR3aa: CASSIGTSGDEQFF; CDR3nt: TGTGCCAGCAGCATCGGGACTAGCGGGGATGAGCAGTTCTTC
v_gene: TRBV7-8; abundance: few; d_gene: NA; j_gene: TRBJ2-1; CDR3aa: CASSLNSGLRDEQFF; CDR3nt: TGTGCCAGCAGTCTCAACTCGGGGCTTAGGGATGAGCAGTTCTTC
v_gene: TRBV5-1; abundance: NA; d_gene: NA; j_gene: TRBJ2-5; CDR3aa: CASSLGRDQETQYF; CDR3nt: TGCGCCAGCAGCTTGGGGAGGGATCAAGAGACCCAGTACTTC
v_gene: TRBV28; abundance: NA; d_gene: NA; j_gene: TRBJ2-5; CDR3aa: CASSSGTPQKTQYF; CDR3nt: TGTGCCAGCAGTTCCGGGACACCCCAGAAGACCCAGTACTTC
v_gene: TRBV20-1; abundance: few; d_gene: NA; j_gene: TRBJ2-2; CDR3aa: CSARQGSGSGELFF; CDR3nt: TGCAGTGCTAGACAGGGTAGTGGTTCCGGGGAGCTGTTTTTT
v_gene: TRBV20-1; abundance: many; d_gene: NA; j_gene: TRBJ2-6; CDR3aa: CSASVSGANVLTF; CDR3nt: TGCAGTGCTAGCGTCTCTGGGGCCAACGTCCTGACTTTC
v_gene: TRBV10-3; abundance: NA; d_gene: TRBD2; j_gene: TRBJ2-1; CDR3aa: CAISESLLAGPYNEQFF; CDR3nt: TGTGCCATCAGTGAGAGCCTACTAGCGGGACCCTACAATGAGCAGTTCTTC
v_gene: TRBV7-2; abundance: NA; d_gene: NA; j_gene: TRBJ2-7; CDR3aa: CASSLQPSSYEQYF; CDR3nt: TGTGCCAGCAGCTTACAGCCTAGCTCCTACGAGCAGTACTTC
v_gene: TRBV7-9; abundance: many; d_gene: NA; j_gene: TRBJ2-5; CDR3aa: CASSLSGGRETQYF; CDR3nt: TGTGCCAGCAGCTTGAGTGGGGGGCGAGAGACCCAGTACTTC
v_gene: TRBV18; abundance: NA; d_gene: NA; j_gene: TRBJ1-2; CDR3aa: CASSLGGTGSPGYTF; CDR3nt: TGTGCCAGCTCACTTGGTGGAACAGGGAGTCCTGGCTACACCTTC
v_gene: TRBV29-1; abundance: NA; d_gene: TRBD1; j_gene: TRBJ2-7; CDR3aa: CSARRDRDFYEQYF; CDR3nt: TGCAGCGCCCGCCGGGACAGGGATTTCTACGAGCAGTACTTC
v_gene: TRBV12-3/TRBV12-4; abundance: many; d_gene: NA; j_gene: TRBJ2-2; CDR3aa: CASSPGERGELFF; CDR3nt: TGTGCCAGCAGTCCCGGGGAGCGCGGGGAGCTGTTTTTT
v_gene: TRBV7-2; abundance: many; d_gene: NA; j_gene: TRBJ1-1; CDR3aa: CASSLGRNTEAFF; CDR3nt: TGTGCCAGCAGCTTAGGCAGGAACACTGAAGCTTTCTTT